A single sample gave rise to the 7 T cell receptor beta chains below, sequenced in a study of shared clonotypes between healthy human individuals (TCRdb year 2020). The library was built by means of the immunoSEQ multiplex PCR assay. Sourced from immuneACCESS, this table was stored by TCRdb with only in-frame sequences that have V and J called. A share of the clones is absent; for the studies checked, an unresolved V gene accounts for under half, and the remainder has no known explanation. A total of roughly 2,000,000 clones appear in this sample, approximately 95% of them only once. The ten largest account for 1% to 1.5% of the sample. CD8 naive samples were CD45RO-negative cells positively selected for CCR7, giving a CD45RA+CCR7+ population that excluded TemRA cells. Sequencing input: naive CD8+ T cells sorted from blood. Sample cell subset or site, as interpreted from the label and publication: CD45RA+CCR7+. The receptor set was obtained from a man between 18 and 35 years old in good health.

This CDR3 is CASSQDVLATNNEQFF. For the CDR3, the DNA is TGCGCCAGCAGCCAAGATGTACTAGCCACAAACAATGAGCAGTTCTTC. The chain combines TRBV4-3 with TRBJ2-1; maybe TRBD2 (6 bases). This CDR3 is built from 16 residues. The V end lost 0 bases, the J end lost 5 bases, and 14 bases lay between the germline ends. Germline values: CDR1 LGHNA, CDR2 YSLEER.

V usage is TRBV6-4 and J usage is TRBJ2-3; D may be TRBD2 (5 bases). The CDR3 is 13 amino acids. In germline, CDR1 is MRHNA, CDR2 SNTAGT. Deletions cut 6 bases from V and 6 bases from J, with 13 bases between. Here the CDR3 reads CASRDGLTDTQYF. Here the CDR3 DNA reads TGTGCCAGCAGAGATGGACTTACGGATACGCAGTATTTT.

This clone was seen once. At one end the junction does not follow the germline gene, possibly because of a read error. The chain uses TRBV5-6 and TRBJ2-3, with 8 bases lining up with TRBD1. This CDR3 has 11 residues. Germline V CDR1 and CDR2: SGHDT, YYEEEE. CDR3 amino acids: CASSAEDRVHF. The DNA of the CDR3 is TGTGCCAGCAGCGCCGAGGACAGGGTTCATTTT.

CDR3 loop: CASMFPEAFF. The CDR3 DNA reads TGTGCCAGCATGTTTCCTGAAGCTTTCTTT. The chain uses TRBV6-1 and TRBJ1-1; D ambiguous. The CDR3 loop spans 10 amino acids. Germline CDR1 and CDR2: MNHNS and SASEGT. Trimming took 7 bases from V and 6 from J, leaving 6 bases between them.

The rearrangement uses TRBV6-5 and TRBJ1-1; a possible D gene is TRBD1 (6 bases). This CDR3 spans 15 amino acids. Germline-derived CDR1 and CDR2 are MNHEY and SVGAGI. The V and J ends lost 10 bases and 5 bases respectively, with 23 bases between them. The CDR3 coding sequence is TGTGCCACCAAGGGGGTTCGGGTGACGGGGACTGAAGCTTTCTTT. The encoded protein is CATKGVRVTGTEAFF.

V is TRBV4-2 and J is TRBJ2-7; 7 nucleotides align to TRBD1. From germline, CDR1 is LGHNA and CDR2 YNFKEQ. This CDR3 contains 17 residues. J lost 2 bases, V lost 0 bases, and 10 bases had no gene match. The CDR3: CASSQDQGAGGTYEQYF. CDR3 in DNA: TGTGCCAGCAGCCAAGATCAAGGGGCAGGGGGTACCTACGAGCAGTACTTC.

This chain connects TRBV4-1 to TRBJ2-2; 13 positions match TRBD2. The CDR3 runs 18 residues. The J segment lost 6 bases and the V segment lost 0 bases, leaving 7 bases of the junction unmatched. Germline CDR1 is MGHRA and CDR2 is YSYEKL. CDR3 region: CASSQDPLAGGYAGELFF. The CDR3 coding sequence is TGCGCCAGCAGCCAAGATCCACTAGCGGGAGGGTACGCCGGGGAGCTGTTTTTT.